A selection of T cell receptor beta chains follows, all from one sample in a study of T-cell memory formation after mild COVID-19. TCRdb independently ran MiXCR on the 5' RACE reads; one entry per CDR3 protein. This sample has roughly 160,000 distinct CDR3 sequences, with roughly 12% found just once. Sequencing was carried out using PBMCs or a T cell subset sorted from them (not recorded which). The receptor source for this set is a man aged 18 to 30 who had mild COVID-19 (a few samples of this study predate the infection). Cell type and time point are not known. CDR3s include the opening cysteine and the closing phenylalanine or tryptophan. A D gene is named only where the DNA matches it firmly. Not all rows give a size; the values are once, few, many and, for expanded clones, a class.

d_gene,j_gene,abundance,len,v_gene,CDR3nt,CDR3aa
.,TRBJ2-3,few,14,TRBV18,TGTGCCAGCGCAATAAGCGGCCGCTCGGATACGCAGTATTTT,CASAISGRSDTQYF
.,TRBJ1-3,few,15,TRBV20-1,TGCAGTGCTAGAATCTTGGAGGGCTCTGGAAACACCATATATTTT,CSARILEGSGNTIYF
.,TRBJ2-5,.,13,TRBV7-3,TGTGCCAGCAGCTTAACCTTCCTAGAGACCCAGTACTTC,CASSLTFLETQYF
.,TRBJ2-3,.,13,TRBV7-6,TGTGCCAGCAGCAGTAGGGACACAGATACGCAGTATTTT,CASSSRDTDTQYF
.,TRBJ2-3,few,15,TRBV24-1,TGTGCCACCAGTGATACATCTACAGGGACAGATACGCAGTATTTT,CATSDTSTGTDTQYF
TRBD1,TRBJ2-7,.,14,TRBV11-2,TGTGCCAGCAGCTCCCTGACAGGGCTCAACGAGCAGTACTTC,CASSSLTGLNEQYF
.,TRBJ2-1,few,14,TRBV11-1,TGTGCCAGCAGCCGCCGGGACGGAGGGAATGAGCAGTTCTTC,CASSRRDGGNEQFF
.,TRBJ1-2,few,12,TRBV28,TGTGCCAGCAGTTTAATGGCTTATGGCTACACCTTC,CASSLMAYGYTF
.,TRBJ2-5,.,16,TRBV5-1,TGCGCCTGCAGCTTGCGGCCAACTCAGGGGACGGAGACCCAGTACTTC,CACSLRPTQGTETQYF
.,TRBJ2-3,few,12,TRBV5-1,TGCGCCAGCCAACTAGACACAGATACGCAGTATTTT,CASQLDTDTQYF
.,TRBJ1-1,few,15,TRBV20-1,TGCAGTGCTAGAGACGCCCCATCAAAGAACACTGAAGCTTTCTTT,CSARDAPSKNTEAFF
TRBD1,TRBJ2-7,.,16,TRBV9,TGTGCCAGCAGCGTGTCCGGGACAGGGGAGTCCTACGAGCAGTACTTC,CASSVSGTGESYEQYF
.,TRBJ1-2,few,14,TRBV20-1,TGCAGTGCTAGAGATGACGGGGGCAGCTATGGCTACACCTTC,CSARDDGGSYGYTF
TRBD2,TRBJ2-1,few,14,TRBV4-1,TGCGCCAGCAGTAGGAGCGGGGGGTACAATGAGCAGTTCTTC,CASSRSGGYNEQFF
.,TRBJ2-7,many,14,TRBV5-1,TGCGCCAGCAGCTGGGACACAACCACGGGCGAGCAGTACTTC,CASSWDTTTGEQYF
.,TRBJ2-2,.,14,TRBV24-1,TGTGCCACCAGTGACCGGGGGAACACCGGGGAGCTGTTTTTT,CATSDRGNTGELFF
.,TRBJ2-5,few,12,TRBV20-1,TGCAGTGCTAGAGTCCGGGAAGAGACCCAGTACTTC,CSARVREETQYF
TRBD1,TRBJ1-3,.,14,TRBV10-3,TGTGCCATCAGTCCGACAGGGACTGGAAACACCATATATTTT,CAISPTGTGNTIYF
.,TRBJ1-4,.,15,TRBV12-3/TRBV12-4,TGTGCCAGCAGTTTGTATCACCCGGCGAGTGAAAAACTGTTTTTT,CASSLYHPASEKLFF
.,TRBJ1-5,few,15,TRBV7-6,TGTGCCAGCAGCTCGAACAGGGACCCGGGTCAGCCCCAGCATTTT,CASSSNRDPGQPQHF
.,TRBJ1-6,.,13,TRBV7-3,TGTGCCAGCAGCTCCGGGGTCAATTCACCCCTCCACTTT,CASSSGVNSPLHF
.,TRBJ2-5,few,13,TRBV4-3,TGCGCCAGCGGGAGGACGGTACAAGAGACCCAGTACTTC,CASGRTVQETQYF
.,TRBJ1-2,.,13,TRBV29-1,TGCAGCGTTCGAGGACAACAAAACTATGGCTACACCTTC,CSVRGQQNYGYTF
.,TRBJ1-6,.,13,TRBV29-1,TGCAGCGTTGGGGTCACGTTAAATTCACCCCTCCACTTT,CSVGVTLNSPLHF
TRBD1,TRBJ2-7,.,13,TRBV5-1,TGCGCCAGCTACAGGACAGGGGGCAACGAGCAGTACTTC,CASYRTGGNEQYF
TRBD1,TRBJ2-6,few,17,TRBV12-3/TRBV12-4,TGTGCCAGCAGTGGGACAGTCGGAACCTCTGGGGCCAACGTCCTGACTTTC,CASSGTVGTSGANVLTF
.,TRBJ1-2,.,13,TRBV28,TGTGCCAGCAGTTCAGGACTCAACTATGGCTACACCTTC,CASSSGLNYGYTF
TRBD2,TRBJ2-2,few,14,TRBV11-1,TGTGCCAGCAGCCTCGGGGGGGGAGCCGGGGAGCTGTTTTTT,CASSLGGGAGELFF
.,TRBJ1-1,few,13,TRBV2,TGTGCCAGCAACGTTGAGCAGGACACTGAAGCTTTCTTT,CASNVEQDTEAFF
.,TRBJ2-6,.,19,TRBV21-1,TGTGCCAGCAGCACCCGGGCTGGGCAGGGGAAATGCGGGGCCAACGTCCTGACTTTC,CASSTRAGQGKCGANVLTF
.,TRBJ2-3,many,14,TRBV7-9,TGTGCCAGCAGCTTAGCCACCCACACAGATACGCAGTATTTT,CASSLATHTDTQYF
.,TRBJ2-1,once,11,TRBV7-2,TGTGCCAGCAGCTTAGGCGTCGGGCAGTTCTTC,CASSLGVGQFF
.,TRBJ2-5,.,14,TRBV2,TGTGCCAGCAGTGTAATAGCTGTTGCGGAGACCCAGTACTTC,CASSVIAVAETQYF
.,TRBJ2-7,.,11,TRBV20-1,TGCAGTGCCAGATGGGACTACGAGCAGTACTTC,CSARWDYEQYF
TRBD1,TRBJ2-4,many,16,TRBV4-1,TGCGCCAGCAGCCTCGACCAGGGGGATTCCAAAAACATTCAGTACTTC,CASSLDQGDSKNIQYF
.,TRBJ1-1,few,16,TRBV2,TGTGCCAGCAGTACGAGGGGTGGCAGGGCGTACACTGAAGCTTTCTTT,CASSTRGGRAYTEAFF
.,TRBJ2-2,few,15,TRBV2,TGTGCCAGCTCCCCCAGGGGAGGGGCGGCCGGGGAGCTGTTTTTT,CASSPRGGAAGELFF
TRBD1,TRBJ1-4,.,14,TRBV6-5,TGTGCCAGCAGAACGGGACAGTTACCTGAAAAACTGTTTTTT,CASRTGQLPEKLFF
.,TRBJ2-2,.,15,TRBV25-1,TGTGCCAGCAGTGAGACGGGGGGCCGAACCGGGGAGCTGTTTTTT,CASSETGGRTGELFF
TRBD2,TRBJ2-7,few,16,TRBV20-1,TGCAGTGCTAGATCGACTAGCGGGGGGTCGCGCTACGAGCAGTACTTC,CSARSTSGGSRYEQYF
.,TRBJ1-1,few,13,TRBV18,TGTGCCAGCTCACCACCGTCGGCAGGGGAGGGTTTCTTT,CASSPPSAGEGFF